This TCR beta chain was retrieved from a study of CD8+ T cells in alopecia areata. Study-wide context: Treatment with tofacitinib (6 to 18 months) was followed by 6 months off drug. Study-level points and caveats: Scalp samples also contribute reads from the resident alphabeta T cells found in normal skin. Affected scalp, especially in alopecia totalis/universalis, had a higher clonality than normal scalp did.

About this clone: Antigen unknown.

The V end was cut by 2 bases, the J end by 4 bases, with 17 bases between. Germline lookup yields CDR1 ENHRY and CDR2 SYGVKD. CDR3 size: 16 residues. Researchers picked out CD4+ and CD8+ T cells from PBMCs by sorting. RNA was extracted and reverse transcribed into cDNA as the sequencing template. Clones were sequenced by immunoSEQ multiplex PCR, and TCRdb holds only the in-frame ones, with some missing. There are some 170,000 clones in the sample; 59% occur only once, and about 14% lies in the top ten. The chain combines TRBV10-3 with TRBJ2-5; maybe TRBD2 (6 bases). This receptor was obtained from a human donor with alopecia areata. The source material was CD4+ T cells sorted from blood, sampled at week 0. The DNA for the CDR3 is TGTGCCATCAGTGAGGGAGGGTCGCGGGACCGAGAGACCCAGTACTTC. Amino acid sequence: CAISEGGSRDRETQYF.